This TCR beta chain appears in the sequencing data of a study of cytomegalovirus exposure and HLA in healthy donors. Findings and limits, study-wide: Cytomegalovirus association was assigned to under 200 TCR beta chains. Subsequent analysis revealed that first-cohort TCR clusters tended to co-occur in the 120 or so validation repertoires. There were some public TCRs occurring in many donors, but most TCR sequences were rare. A few CMV-associated chains were confirmed in vitro to be specific for CMV antigens.

The table came from immunoSEQ multiplex PCR; TCRdb's copy has only in-frame clones and leaves some out. The data hold a few hundred thousand clones, with just over 85% observed a single time. Of note for this clone: Its specificity is not known.

V dropped 5 bases and J dropped 6 bases, with 19 bases sitting between them. This CDR3 has 16 amino acids. The germline V gene encodes CDR1 SEHNR and CDR2 FQNEAQ (reference sequence). V usage is TRBV7-9 and J usage is TRBJ2-2, with D hard to call. Material: PBMCs. The source of this sequence is a woman under 30 in good health and CMV-seronegative. Here the CDR3 reads CASSMAYGGSSGELFF. The CDR3 nucleotides read TGTGCCAGCAGCATGGCCTATGGCGGAAGCTCCGGGGAGCTGTTTTTT.